These T cell receptor beta chains were read from a single sample in a study of blood T cell repertoires in COVID-19. Repertoires were generated with immunoSEQ multiplex PCR, while TCRdb's copy carries only in-frame clones and drops some. Of nearly 70,000 clones in the sample, over 75% are singletons; the top ten hold just under 7.5%. Specimen: peripheral blood. These receptors were obtained from a man in his forties or fifties with COVID-19, enrolled during active disease. Both conserved end residues are part of each CDR3. A D gene is named only where the DNA matches it firmly. The listing skips clone size in some rows; elsewhere it reads once, few, many or a size class.

v_call	d_call	clone_size	j_call	cdr3_nt	cdr3_aa
TRBV19	TRBD2	NA	TRBJ2-7	TGTGCCAGTAAGTGGCGGGGGAGCTCCTACGAGCAGTACTTC	CASKWRGSSYEQYF
TRBV5-4	TRBD2	NA	TRBJ2-1	TGTGCCAGCAGCTCGGGGGGGCGAGTTAATGAGCAGTTCTTC	CASSSGGRVNEQFF
TRBV10-3	NA	NA	TRBJ1-1	TGTGCCATCAGCTCCCCCTCCGCAGGAAACACTGAAGCTTTCTTT	CAISSPSAGNTEAFF
TRBV5-1	TRBD1	NA	TRBJ1-3	TGCGCCAGCAGCGGAGGGGACAGTTTCTCTGGAAACACCATATATTTT	CASSGGDSFSGNTIYF
TRBV5-1	NA	NA	TRBJ2-5	TGCGCCAGCAGCCCGGGACTGAAAGAGACCCAGTACTTC	CASSPGLKETQYF
TRBV5-1	TRBD1	NA	TRBJ2-1	TGCGCCAGCAGCTTGACCGGACAGGGGGCCCTAGAGCAGTTCTTC	CASSLTGQGALEQFF
TRBV20-1	TRBD1	NA	TRBJ1-4	TGCAGTGCTAGTGGGGGGACAGGGGACGAAAAACTGTTTTTT	CSASGGTGDEKLFF
TRBV13	NA	NA	TRBJ1-5	TGTGCCAGCAGGTATCCGGGACTCCGGGGATATTACAATCAGCCCCAGCATTTT	CASRYPGLRGYYNQPQHF
TRBV5-4	TRBD2	once	TRBJ2-7	TGTGCCAGCAGCCTGGGGCGGGGGGACTACGAGCAGTACTTC	CASSLGRGDYEQYF
TRBV30	NA	NA	TRBJ2-3	TGTGCCTGGAGTGTCTTCAGGACAGATACGCAGTATTTT	CAWSVFRTDTQYF
TRBV5-4	NA	NA	TRBJ2-5	TGTGCCAGCAGCTTGGATCTAGAAGCCATAGAGACCCAGTACTTC	CASSLDLEAIETQYF
TRBV3-1/TRBV3-2	NA	NA	TRBJ1-2	TGTGCCAGCAGCCAAGGAGGCAGGGCCTTCTATGGCTACACCTTC	CASSQGGRAFYGYTF
TRBV27	TRBD1	NA	TRBJ1-2	TGTGCCAGCAGCAGGGGGCGGGACTATGGCTACACCTTC	CASSRGRDYGYTF
TRBV7-9	NA	NA	TRBJ1-2	TGTGCCAGCAGCGCTCAGGCCGGGAGTCGCTACACCTTC	CASSAQAGSRYTF
TRBV5-4	TRBD1	NA	TRBJ1-2	TGTGCCAGCAGCTTGGGGGGACAGGCCAACTATGGCTACACCTTC	CASSLGGQANYGYTF
TRBV12-3/TRBV12-4	NA	once	TRBJ1-3	TGTGCCAGCACAGGCATCAAGGGGAACACCATATATTTT	CASTGIKGNTIYF
TRBV14	NA	NA	TRBJ2-3	TGTGCCAGCAGCCGGCGGGGAGTACGGAGCACAGATACGCAGTATTTT	CASSRRGVRSTDTQYF
TRBV10-3	NA	NA	TRBJ2-5	TGTGCCATCAGTGAGTCGACCAGCGGGGAGACCCAGTACTTC	CAISESTSGETQYF
TRBV19	TRBD2	NA	TRBJ2-5	TGTGCCAGTAGTATAGGGCGGCGGGGGACCCCCCAAGAGACCCAGTACTTC	CASSIGRRGTPQETQYF
TRBV18	TRBD2	NA	TRBJ2-3	TGTGCCAGCTCGGGCAGGGAGGGGACAGATACGCAGTATTTT	CASSGREGTDTQYF
TRBV29-1	TRBD1	once	TRBJ1-1	TGCAGCGTCGGAGCACCTGGGTCAGGGGGCGTGTACACTGAAGCTTTCTTT	CSVGAPGSGGVYTEAFF
TRBV6-5	NA	NA	TRBJ1-1	TGTGCCAGCATCAGGAACACTGAAGCTTTCTTT	CASIRNTEAFF
TRBV2	NA	NA	TRBJ1-2	TGTGCCAGCACCTCAGAACAGAACAATCGTGGTGGCTACACCTTC	CASTSEQNNRGGYTF
TRBV28	NA	NA	TRBJ2-5	TGTGCCAGCGGGTTAGCGGAAGAGACCCAGTACTTC	CASGLAEETQYF
TRBV18	NA	NA	TRBJ1-5	TGTGCCAGCTCACCACGATCGGGAGGGGCCAATCAGCCCCAGCATTTT	CASSPRSGGANQPQHF
TRBV28	NA	NA	TRBJ1-2	TGTGCCAGCAGGGGGGGTGGCGGAGAGTACTATGGCTACACCTTC	CASRGGGGEYYGYTF
TRBV7-7	TRBD1	few	TRBJ2-1	TGTGCCAGCAGCGACGGGACAGGGGCTAGCAATGAGCAGTTCTTC	CASSDGTGASNEQFF
TRBV7-9	TRBD1	NA	TRBJ2-2	TGTGCCAGCACCGAGGACAGGGGGCAGTTCGGGGAGCTGTTTTTT	CASTEDRGQFGELFF
TRBV5-1	NA	NA	TRBJ2-1	TGCGCCAGCAGCTTGAGAAGAGACAATGAGCAGTTCTTC	CASSLRRDNEQFF
TRBV6-1	NA	NA	TRBJ2-5	TGTGCCAGCAGTGATACAGGGAACGGTGTAGAGACCCAGTACTTC	CASSDTGNGVETQYF
TRBV6-6	NA	few	TRBJ1-1	TGTGCCAGCAGCCAGGACACTCTAATGGCTTTCTTT	CASSQDTLMAFF
TRBV19	TRBD1	NA	TRBJ1-6	TGTGCCAGTAGTATAGACGGGACAGAGAATAATTCACCCCTCCACTTT	CASSIDGTENNSPLHF
TRBV3-1/TRBV3-2	TRBD2	few	TRBJ2-1	TGTGCCAGCAGCCAAACTCCGGGGGGAGAGCAGTTCTTC	CASSQTPGGEQFF
TRBV30	NA	NA	TRBJ2-7	TGTGCCTGGAGTAGGAAACAGAACTCCTACGAGCAGTACTTC	CAWSRKQNSYEQYF
TRBV6-6	TRBD1	NA	TRBJ2-1	TGTGCCAGCAGAGACACCCCGGGACAGTACAATGAGCAGTTCTTC	CASRDTPGQYNEQFF
TRBV3-1/TRBV3-2	TRBD2	NA	TRBJ2-5	TGTGCCAGCAGCCGGTTACTAGCGGGGATGAGTGAGACCCAGTACTTC	CASSRLLAGMSETQYF
TRBV3-1/TRBV3-2	NA	NA	TRBJ2-3	TGTGCCAGCAGCCAAGTAAAAGGACGGACACCGGCTACGCAGTATTTT	CASSQVKGRTPATQYF
TRBV4-2	NA	few	TRBJ1-3	TGTGCCAGCAGCCAAGATGGCGAGACTTTAGGAAACACCATATATTTT	CASSQDGETLGNTIYF
TRBV25-1	TRBD1	NA	TRBJ1-5	TGTGCCAGCAGTGGACAGGGTCAGCCCCAGCATTTT	CASSGQGQPQHF
TRBV4-2	TRBD1	NA	TRBJ1-4	TGTGCCAGCAGCCAAGCGGGACAGGGGGCGAGGGAAAAACTGTTTTTT	CASSQAGQGAREKLFF
TRBV27	NA	NA	TRBJ1-5	TGTGCCAGCAGTTTAAGTTCTGGGGGGGTTCAGCCCCAGCATTTT	CASSLSSGGVQPQHF
TRBV5-1	TRBD2	medium-sized	TRBJ2-5	TGCGCCAGCAGCCACGGGACTAGCGGGCAAGAGACCCAGTACTTC	CASSHGTSGQETQYF
TRBV5-1	TRBD1	NA	TRBJ2-1	TGCGCCAGCAGCTTACCGGACAGGACCTACAATGAGCAGTTCTTC	CASSLPDRTYNEQFF
TRBV12-3/TRBV12-4	NA	NA	TRBJ2-4	TGTGCCAGCAGTTTAAGTCGTTATAGTGGGTACTTC	CASSLSRYSGYF